One and the same sample provided the 29 T cell receptor beta chains below, sequenced in a study of T cell changes during pregnancy in multiple sclerosis. Measured with immunoSEQ multiplex PCR; TCRdb has only the in-frame clones, and not every one. The repertoire holds some 40,000 clones, about 95% seen once, with 0.39% in the top ten. Material: CD4+ T cells from peripheral blood mononuclear cells, obtained in the second trimester of pregnancy. These receptors were collected from a female donor with multiple sclerosis, enrolled in a pregnancy study.

The chain uses TRBV30 and TRBJ1-1; the D is unclear. The germline gives CDR1 GTSNPN, CDR2 SVGIG (reference sequence). CDR3 length equals 16 residues. Trimming left V 0 bases short and J 0 bases short, with 14 bases between. The CDR3 DNA follows: TGTGCCTGGAGTGTACGTTCGCCAGTCATGAACACTGAAGCTTTCTTT. Amino acids: CAWSVRSPVMNTEAFF.

The rearrangement uses TRBV10-3 and TRBJ1-2; D call uncertain. Trimming took off 2 bases at V and 2 bases at J, with 3 bases between the two ends. Looked up from germline, CDR1 is ENHRY and CDR2 is SYGVKD. CDR3 size: 12 residues. The CDR3 here is CAISEGNYGYTF. The CDR3 DNA reads as TGTGCCATCAGTGAGGGCAACTATGGCTACACCTTC.

V is TRBV14 and J is TRBJ2-7, with TRBD1 as a possible D gene (5 bases). This CDR3 has 15 residues. From germline, CDR1 is SGHDN and CDR2 FVKESK. Between the trimmed V and J ends, which lost 0 bases and 2 bases, there was a span of 11 bases. CDR3 loop: CASSQEGQRPYEQYF. The CDR3 DNA sequence: TGTGCCAGCAGCCAAGAGGGGCAGAGGCCCTACGAGCAGTACTTC.

This chain joins TRBV6-1 and TRBJ1-2, with 9 bases that match TRBD1. CDR1 and CDR2 from the germline V gene are MNHNS and SASEGT. With V trimmed by 7 bases and J by 3 bases, 9 bases remained unmatched. CDR3 length: 15 residues. CDR3 sequence (DNA): TGTGCCAGCAAGTATGAGGACAGGGGTTACTATGGCTACACCTTC. It encodes CASKYEDRGYYGYTF.

For the CDR3, the DNA is TGTGCCAGTAGAGGCGGCGGGGGCGAAAAACTGTTTTTT. It codes for CASRGGGGEKLFF. This rearrangement joins TRBV19 to TRBJ1-4; the D gene is possibly TRBD1 (6 bases). Germline V lookup: CDR1 LNHDA, CDR2 SQIVND (reference sequence). The CDR3 runs to 13 residues. The V and J ends lost 6 bases and 8 bases respectively, with 13 bases between them. The complete variable domain, with remaining parts taken from reference TRBV19 and TRBJ1-4, reads DGGITQSPKYLFRKEGQNVTLSCEQNLNHDAMYWYRQDPGQGLRLIYYSQIVNDFQKGDIAEGYSVSREKKESFPLTVTSAQKNPTAFYLCASRGGGGEKLFFGSGTQLSVL.

The chain carries TRBV5-5 and TRBJ2-2; D perhaps matches TRBD2 (6 bases). The germline V and J ends were trimmed by 2 bases and 1 base, with 6 bases remaining between them. CDR1 is SGHKS and CDR2 is YYEKEE in the germline V gene (reference sequence). The CDR3 contains 14 residues. The CDR3 here is CASSFGGNTGELFF. CDR3 bases: TGTGCCAGCAGCTTCGGGGGGAACACCGGGGAGCTGTTTTTT.

V and J are TRBV6-1 and TRBJ1-1; TRBD1 agrees at 7 bases. This CDR3 has 12 amino acids. Germline V lookup: CDR1 MNHNS, CDR2 SASEGT. Losses at the gene ends were 6 bases for V and 7 bases for J; bases not matched to a gene: 5. CDR3 DNA sequence: TGTGCCAGCAGACGGGGACAGAGTGAAGCTTTCTTT. It encodes CASRRGQSEAFF.

This clone was counted between two and nine times. The J gene is TRBJ2-3, the V gene TRBV20-1; D ambiguous. Deletions cut 6 bases from V and 5 bases from J, with 9 bases between. The CDR3 contains 11 residues. Germline V gene sequence: CDR1 DFQATT, CDR2 SNEGSKA (reference sequence). The DNA for the CDR3 is TGCAGTGCAGCCCACCAAGATACGCAGTATTTT. Translation: CSAAHQDTQYF.

The sample holds one count of this clone. The chain links TRBV5-5 to TRBJ1-5, with D unclear. Germline CDR1 SGHKS, CDR2 YYEKEE (reference sequence). The V gene lost 0 bases and the J gene lost 3 bases, with 10 bases spanning the gap. This CDR3 has 15 residues. In DNA form, the CDR3 reads TGTGCCAGCAGCTTGGCCGGGTTTTTCAATCAGCCCCAGCATTTT. It specifies CASSLAGFFNQPQHF. The full variable domain, its missing parts supplied by reference TRBV5-5 and TRBJ1-5, is DAGVTQSPTHLIKTRGQQVTLRCSPISGHKSVSWYQQVLGQGPQFIFQYYEKEERGRGNFPDRFSARQFPNYSSELNVNALLLGDSALYLCASSLAGFFNQPQHFGDGTRLSIL.

This clone was observed a few times. The V call is TRBV2, the J call TRBJ1-6; D remains unclear. The CDR3 sequence is 15 residues long. V lost 4 bases to trimming and J lost 2 bases, with 9 bases between them. Germline CDR1 is SNHLY and CDR2 is FYNNEI. The CDR3 DNA reads as TGTGCCAGCAGTGTCCGTCAGGCCTATAATTCACCCCTCCACTTT. Translation gives CASSVRQAYNSPLHF.

This chain joins TRBV10-3 and TRBJ1-3; 9 positions match TRBD1. CDR1 is ENHRY and CDR2 is SYGVKD in the germline V gene. This CDR3 spans 15 amino acids. J gave up 3 bases and V 10 bases, and 10 bases lay outside the gene matches. CDR3: CATLQDRGLGNTIYF. CDR3 coding DNA: TGTGCCACCCTACAGGACAGGGGCCTTGGAAACACCATATATTTT.

CDR3 protein: CASSLVVNNEQFF. The CDR3 region has the DNA TGCGCCAGCAGCTTGGTCGTAAACAATGAGCAGTTCTTC. The rearrangement links TRBV5-1 to TRBJ2-1, with D hard to call. Germline assignment: CDR1 SGHRS and CDR2 YFSETQ. Between the trimmed V and J ends, which lost 0 bases and 5 bases, there was a span of 6 bases. The CDR3 covers 13 residues.

The chain uses TRBV7-2 and TRBJ1-4; D is ambiguous. CDR3 length: 14 residues. The V and J ends lost 2 bases and 3 bases respectively, with 7 bases between them. Germline V lookup: CDR1 SGHTA, CDR2 FQGNSA. CDR3 protein: CASSLFLSNEKLFF. The CDR3 nucleotides are TGTGCCAGCAGCTTATTTCTCTCTAATGAAAAACTGTTTTTT.

The rearrangement joins TRBV18 to TRBJ1-1; possible D gene TRBD1, 6 bases. CDR3 size: 17 residues. In germline, CDR1 is KGHSH, CDR2 LQKENI. V dropped 3 bases and J dropped 0 bases, with 17 bases sitting between them. The CDR3 reads CASSPVPGGSVNTEAFF. CDR3 bases: TGTGCCAGCTCACCCGTACCTGGGGGCTCAGTGAACACTGAAGCTTTCTTT.

The chain has TRBV7-3 and TRBJ2-3; 7 positions agree with TRBD2. V trimming: 2 bases; J trimming: 2 bases; junction bases outside the gene matches: 7. The CDR3 length is 16 residues. Germline assignment: CDR1 SGHTA and CDR2 FQGTGA. The CDR3 is CASSLSVGGSTDTQYF. The CDR3 bases are TGTGCCAGCAGCTTATCTGTCGGGGGGTCCACAGATACGCAGTATTTT.

The rearrangement joins TRBV27 to TRBJ1-4; TRBD1 agrees at 8 bases. The CDR3 loop spans 15 amino acids. In germline, CDR1 is MNHEY, CDR2 SMNVEV (reference sequence). The ends lost 3 bases at V and 7 bases at J; junction bases unmatched: 7. CDR3 nucleotide sequence: TGTGCCAGCAGTTTTCAGGACAGGGTGCGTGAAAAACTGTTTTTT. This sequence encodes CASSFQDRVREKLFF.

The chain combines TRBV5-1 with TRBJ2-1, with TRBD2 identical over 9 bases. This CDR3 is built from 15 residues. The V gene's germline CDR1 is SGHRS and CDR2 YFSETQ. Trimming cost V 5 bases and J 8 bases; bases outside gene matches: 11. The CDR3 loop reads CASSASGAPSDEQFF. DNA of the CDR3: TGCGCCAGCAGTGCTAGCGGGGCACCGTCCGATGAGCAGTTCTTC.

On this clone: Relative to the germline gene, one junction end is altered; a read error may explain this. The V gene is TRBV27, the J gene TRBJ2-1; 11 bases map to TRBD2. Germline V gene sequence: CDR1 MNHEY, CDR2 SMNVEV (reference sequence). The CDR3 is 16 residues long. CDR3 nucleotides: TGTGCCAGCGGTTTTAGCGGGGGGGCCTGGTACAATGAGCAGTTCTTC. Its translation is CASGFSGGAWYNEQFF.

The rearrangement uses TRBV11-2 and TRBJ2-4, with D hard to call. Germline assignment: CDR1 SGHAT and CDR2 FQNNGV. The V end was cut by 0 bases, the J end by 2 bases, with 8 bases between. This CDR3 is 15 amino acids long. The CDR3 bases are TGTGCCAGCAGCTTAGATCCAGGAACCAAAAACATTCAGTACTTC. As protein: CASSLDPGTKNIQYF.

The chain couples TRBV5-5 to TRBJ1-5; weak D call: TRBD1 (6 bases). Trimming left V 1 base short and J 7 bases short, with 6 bases between. Per germline, CDR1 SGHKS and CDR2 YYEKEE (reference sequence). The CDR3 is 12 amino acids. This chain's CDR3 is CASSLTGQPQHF. DNA for the CDR3: TGTGCCAGCAGCTTGACAGGGCAGCCCCAGCATTTT.

This sequence joins TRBV5-5 and TRBJ1-5; D not certain. Per germline, CDR1 SGHKS and CDR2 YYEKEE (reference sequence). The CDR3 runs 13 residues. V gave up 4 bases and J gave up 1 base, with 6 bases separating them. The CDR3: CASSPGSNQPQHF. Written as DNA, the CDR3 is TGTGCCAGCAGCCCGGGGAGCAATCAGCCCCAGCATTTT.

The chain links TRBV7-9 to TRBJ1-1; D is unresolved. CDR1 SEHNR and CDR2 FQNEAQ come from the germline V gene (reference sequence). This CDR3 comprises 14 residues. Trimming removed 4 bases at V and 1 base at J, with 10 bases between. Here the CDR3 DNA reads TGTGCCAGCAGCTACCCGGGGTCGAACACTGAAGCTTTCTTT. This sequence encodes CASSYPGSNTEAFF.

This clone was seen only once. V gene TRBV15 combines with J gene TRBJ1-5; 9 positions agree with TRBD1. The CDR3 consists of 15 residues. The junction had 4 bases not matched to a gene; V was cut back by 3 bases and J by 4 bases. Per germline, CDR1 LNHNV and CDR2 YYDKDF (reference sequence). The CDR3 DNA is TGTGCCACCAGCAGCCACAGGGGGCTTAATCAGCCCCAGCATTTT. As protein: CATSSHRGLNQPQHF.

This chain uses TRBV6-5 with TRBJ1-1; unclear D gene. V was trimmed by 7 bases and J by 1 base, leaving 16 bases between them. The CDR3 is made up of 15 amino acids. In germline, CDR1 is MNHEY, CDR2 SVGAGI. The CDR3 sequence: CASTSPRQENTEAFF. CDR3 in DNA: TGTGCCAGCACCTCACCCAGGCAGGAGAACACTGAAGCTTTCTTT.

V gene TRBV30 combines with J gene TRBJ2-7, with D possibly matching TRBD2 (6 bases). Between the trimmed V and J ends, which lost 4 bases and 8 bases, there was a span of 27 bases. Looked up from germline, CDR1 is GTSNPN and CDR2 is SVGIG (reference sequence). The CDR3 is 16 residues long. CDR3 sequence: CAWKHRGAGPQAQQYF. CDR3 DNA: TGTGCCTGGAAGCATAGAGGGGCGGGACCCCAGGCCCAGCAGTACTTC.

Note on this clone: It is likely a read error, because the conserved phenylalanine at the end of the CDR3 is missing. It is unclear where the CDR3 begins or ends on the DNA, so no DNA is shown, and the CDR3 is as TCRdb lists it. The chain links TRBV13 to TRBJ2-7; the table assigns TRBD2, which was not confirmed against the DNA. With termini counted, the CDR3 has 11 amino acids. The V gene's germline CDR1 is PRHDT and CDR2 FYEKMQ (reference sequence). The CDR3 loop reads CASSLGLAAPL.

This chain links TRBV28 with TRBJ1-4; 7 nucleotides agree with TRBD1. With V trimmed by 6 bases and J by 7 bases, 11 bases remained unmatched. Looked up from germline, CDR1 is MDHEN and CDR2 is SYDVKM. This CDR3 spans 15 amino acids. In nucleotides, the CDR3 is TGTGCCAGCAGAACCAGACAGGGCCCCGGTGAAAAACTGTTTTTT. Encoded protein: CASRTRQGPGEKLFF.

This clone has just a few counts. One end of the junction is discordant with germline, which a read error may explain. This rearrangement joins TRBV7-9 to TRBJ1-3; the D is unclear. The germline V gene encodes CDR1 SEHNR and CDR2 FQNEAQ (reference sequence). The CDR3 runs 12 residues. The CDR3 region is CASSSGSYTSDF. The DNA for the CDR3 is TGTGCCAGCAGCTCCGGGTCCTATACATCGGATTTT.

This chain joins TRBV10-3 and TRBJ2-5; 9 bases align to TRBD2. This CDR3 has 13 residues. Germline V gene sequence: CDR1 ENHRY, CDR2 SYGVKD. The V gene end was trimmed by 11 bases and the J gene end by 3 bases; junction bases not matched to a gene: 7. CDR3 region: CAVSSGTKETQYF. Here the CDR3 DNA reads TGTGCCGTCTCTAGCGGGACAAAAGAGACCCAGTACTTC.